The entry below gives a single T cell receptor (beta chain) sequence along with its context. The antigen remains undetermined. This specimen belongs to a study of cytomegalovirus exposure and HLA in healthy donors. Study details: Among about 179 million T cells, an earlier analysis found approximately 110 million unique TCR beta sequences. Study observations and caveats: Donors were assumed by presence/absence analyses to have roughly uniform sequencing depth. Upon later analysis, HLA-associated TCR beta chains proved more clonally expanded than other, equally common chains.

CDR3 size: 14 residues. V dropped 0 bases and J dropped 7 bases, with 8 bases sitting between them. Germline V gene lookup returns CDR1 SGHRS and CDR2 YFSETQ. It was with 60 Vbeta and 13 Jbeta primers that the PCR ran. Method: immunoSEQ multiplex PCR; TCRdb's copy keeps in-frame clones and lacks some. The sample contains about 160,000 clones, just under 80% of which appear only once. Sequencing was performed on PBMCs. This TCR was recovered from a man aged 25-45 years in good health and CMV-seronegative. The chain combines TRBV5-1 with TRBJ1-6; D is undetermined. The CDR3 spells CASSLDGNNSPLHF. The CDR3 nucleotides are TGCGCCAGCAGCTTGGACGGGAACAATTCACCCCTCCACTTT.